This T cell receptor (beta chain) derives from a study of CD8+ T cells in alopecia areata. The CDR3 spans 12 residues. CDR1 is GTSNPN and CDR2 is SVGIG in the germline V gene (reference sequence). V lost 1 base, J lost 6 bases, and 7 bases lay in between. Study-wide results and caveats: Scalp clonality, along with expanded CD8+ clones among the top 100, was significantly decreased by tofacitinib.

Regarding treatment: oral pan-JAK inhibitor, 5-10 mg twice daily. Separation by sorting yielded CD4+ and CD8+ T cells from PBMCs. A word on this clone: What it binds is unknown.

RNA, once extracted, was reverse transcribed into cDNA for use as the sequencing template. The assay was immunoSEQ multiplex PCR, and TCRdb's table has in-frame clones only and misses some. The profile shows 110,000 or so clones, roughly 58% of them singletons. The chain has TRBV30 and TRBJ2-1, with D hard to call. Sequencing was performed on CD8+ T cells sorted from blood, taken at week 4, from a patient treated with tofacitinib. This clonotype originated in a human donor with alopecia areata. CDR3: CAWSGVANEQFF. The CDR3 DNA sequence: TGTGCCTGGAGTGGTGTAGCCAATGAGCAGTTCTTC.